Listed below are T cell receptor beta chains from one sample, sequenced in a study of response to subunit inactivated influenza vaccine. In TCRdb, the RT-PCR reads were re-called with MiXCR into one record per CDR3 protein. The profile shows some 800,000 distinct CDR3 sequences, 21% of them singletons. The sequencing used PBMCs from blood, collected 4 to 6 days after vaccination. Source of these receptors: a man over 45 who received an inactivated influenza vaccine. CDR3s include the opening cysteine and the closing phenylalanine or tryptophan. D genes are given only for firm matches. Size tells how often a clone was seen (once, few, many) or the class of an expanded clone, and some rows leave it out.

D	size	V	J	CDR3	DNA
TRBD2	few	TRBV30	TRBJ2-1	CAWRIAGGPVEQFF	TGTGCCTGGAGGATAGCGGGAGGGCCGGTTGAGCAGTTCTTC
.	.	TRBV19	TRBJ2-2	CASSIALNTGELFF	TGTGCCAGTAGTATTGCACTTAACACCGGGGAGCTGTTTTTT
.	.	TRBV5-6	TRBJ2-1	CASSLEIGGYNEQFF	TGTGCCAGCAGCTTGGAGATTGGTGGATACAATGAGCAGTTCTTC
.	.	TRBV4-3	TRBJ2-2	CASSQVFGYTGELFF	TGCGCCAGCAGCCAAGTATTCGGATACACCGGGGAGCTGTTTTTT
TRBD2	few	TRBV4-2	TRBJ2-1	CASSQGLAGVINEQFF	TGTGCCAGCAGCCAAGGACTAGCGGGAGTAATAAATGAGCAGTTCTTC
TRBD1	.	TRBV7-9	TRBJ1-4	CASSQGQGRLFF	TGTGCCAGCAGCCAAGGACAGGGGAGGCTGTTTTTT
TRBD2	.	TRBV20-1	TRBJ2-5	CSASRDGRQTQYF	TGCAGTGCTAGTCGTGACGGGAGGCAGACCCAGTACTTC
.	few	TRBV20-1	TRBJ2-3	CSADERADTQYF	TGCAGTGCTGACGAACGAGCAGATACGCAGTATTTT
.	.	TRBV11-2	TRBJ2-1	CASSLDPQGYNEQFF	TGTGCCAGCAGCTTAGATCCCCAGGGCTACAATGAGCAGTTCTTC
TRBD1	.	TRBV19	TRBJ2-1	CASSITGVSSSYNEQFF	TGTGCCAGTAGTATAACAGGGGTCTCGAGCTCCTACAATGAGCAGTTCTTC
TRBD2	.	TRBV20-1	TRBJ2-1	CSASLLLAGEQFF	TGCAGTGCTAGCCTCTTACTAGCGGGAGAGCAGTTCTTC
.	few	TRBV7-6	TRBJ2-3	CASSLEASLDTQYF	TGTGCCAGCAGCTTAGAGGCTAGCCTCGATACGCAGTATTTT
.	few	TRBV12-3/TRBV12-4	TRBJ1-4	CASSTGAGEKLFF	TGTGCCAGCAGTACCGGCGCCGGTGAAAAACTGTTTTTT
TRBD2	.	TRBV20-1	TRBJ2-1	CSARQSLAGDYNEQFF	TGCAGTGCTAGACAATCACTAGCGGGAGACTACAATGAGCAGTTCTTC
TRBD1	few	TRBV12-3/TRBV12-4	TRBJ2-2	CASRYRQGKINAGELFF	TGTGCCAGCAGGTACCGACAGGGGAAAATAAATGCCGGGGAGCTGTTTTTT
.	.	TRBV7-8	TRBJ2-7	CASSLALRGETYEQYF	TGTGCCAGCAGCTTAGCTCTCCGGGGCGAGACCTACGAGCAGTACTTC
.	.	TRBV30	TRBJ1-1	CAWTRVREDTEAFF	TGTGCCTGGACGCGGGTTAGGGAAGACACTGAAGCTTTCTTT
TRBD1	few	TRBV7-6	TRBJ2-5	CASSYKMGQGGQETQYF	TGTGCCAGCAGCTATAAAATGGGACAGGGAGGGCAAGAGACCCAGTACTTC
.	few	TRBV7-2	TRBJ2-1	CASSLPGGPIEQFF	TGTGCCAGCAGCTTACCTGGGGGTCCTATTGAGCAGTTCTTC
TRBD2	.	TRBV4-1	TRBJ2-6	CASSQAPGGQLVRSGANVLTF	TGCGCCAGCAGCCAGGCCCCGGGAGGGCAACTCGTTCGCTCTGGGGCCAACGTCCTGACTTTC
.	few	TRBV11-2	TRBJ1-1	CASSLDSFQTTEAFF	TGTGCCAGCAGCTTAGATAGTTTCCAGACTACTGAAGCTTTCTTT
.	.	TRBV5-1	TRBJ2-5	CASSLAKVRLDETQYF	TGCGCCAGCAGCTTGGCCAAGGTTCGACTAGATGAGACCCAGTACTTC
.	few	TRBV15	TRBJ2-3	CATSGGPRIDTQYF	TGTGCCACCAGCGGAGGCCCCAGGATAGATACGCAGTATTTT
TRBD1	few	TRBV6-1	TRBJ1-6	CASMDRGRSPLHF	TGTGCCAGCATGGACAGGGGGAGGTCACCCCTCCACTTT
.	.	TRBV12-3/TRBV12-4	TRBJ1-6	CASSFQGDSPLHF	TGTGCCAGCAGTTTTCAAGGGGATTCACCCCTCCACTTT
.	few	TRBV7-9	TRBJ2-1	CASSGTGTLNEQFF	TGTGCCAGCAGTGGTACCGGGACGTTGAATGAGCAGTTCTTC
.	many	TRBV5-1	TRBJ2-1	CASSLVGGTYNEQFF	TGCGCCAGCAGCTTGGTTGGGGGAACCTACAATGAGCAGTTCTTC
.	.	TRBV6-2/TRBV6-3	TRBJ2-2	CASTPRRTGELFF	TGTGCCAGCACCCCCCGGAGAACCGGGGAGCTGTTTTTT
TRBD1	few	TRBV5-1	TRBJ1-1	CASSPDLAGGRNTEAFF	TGCGCCAGCAGCCCGGATCTGGCAGGGGGGAGGAACACTGAAGCTTTCTTT
.	.	TRBV12-3/TRBV12-4	TRBJ1-1	CASSMGRMNTEAFF	TGTGCCAGCAGCATGGGGCGCATGAACACTGAAGCTTTCTTT
TRBD2	.	TRBV20-1	TRBJ2-1	CRAAGTTSEQFF	TGCAGAGCCGCCGGGACTACCAGTGAGCAGTTCTTC
TRBD2	.	TRBV5-1	TRBJ2-3	CASSWTSGRTSTDTQYF	TGCGCCAGCAGCTGGACTAGCGGGAGAACCAGCACAGATACGCAGTATTTT
.	many	TRBV10-3	TRBJ2-5	CAISESGEETQYF	TGTGCCATCAGTGAGTCGGGGGAAGAGACCCAGTACTTC
TRBD2	.	TRBV7-8	TRBJ2-7	CASSLVLVRDYGFKDEQYF	TGTGCCAGCAGCTTAGTCCTCGTCCGGGACTACGGATTTAAGGACGAGCAGTACTTC
.	few	TRBV12-3/TRBV12-4	TRBJ1-6	CASSSTGESRSPLHF	TGTGCCAGCAGCTCTACCGGCGAATCAAGATCACCCCTCCACTTT
.	once	TRBV20-1	TRBJ1-1	CSVLRGVNTEAFF	TGCAGTGTGCTTAGGGGAGTGAACACTGAAGCTTTCTTT
.	many	TRBV5-6	TRBJ2-7	CASSDRKSSYEQYF	TGTGCCAGCAGCGACAGGAAGAGCTCCTACGAGCAGTACTTC
.	.	TRBV20-1	TRBJ2-7	CSARDPLDEQYF	TGCAGTGCTAGAGACCCCTTGGACGAGCAGTACTTC
.	few	TRBV20-1	TRBJ2-7	CSASVGVREQYF	TGCAGTGCTAGCGTCGGCGTGAGGGAGCAGTACTTC
.	few	TRBV12-3/TRBV12-4	TRBJ1-2	CASSPTTGSVGYTF	TGTGCCAGCAGTCCCACGACAGGATCGGTGGGCTACACCTTC
.	many	TRBV7-2	TRBJ2-1	CASSSRLVSNEQFF	TGTGCCAGCAGCTCGCGACTAGTTTCAAATGAGCAGTTCTTC
.	few	TRBV29-1	TRBJ2-1	CSVGRRGDGNEQFF	TGCAGCGTTGGCAGGCGAGGTGACGGCAATGAGCAGTTCTTC
.	.	TRBV7-2	TRBJ2-3	CASSFGGPRGDTQYF	TGTGCCAGCAGCTTTGGCGGACCACGAGGGGATACGCAGTATTTT
TRBD2	.	TRBV5-1	TRBJ2-7	CASSLIAGASYEQYF	TGCGCCAGCAGCCTGATAGCGGGGGCGTCCTACGAGCAGTACTTC
.	few	TRBV7-2	TRBJ1-3	CASSATVVGNTIYF	TGTGCCAGCAGCGCGACAGTGGTTGGAAACACCATATATTTT
TRBD2	.	TRBV7-8	TRBJ2-3	CASSYETGAGLAYGNTQYF	TGTGCCAGCAGCTACGAGACAGGAGCTGGACTAGCTTATGGCAATACGCAGTATTTT